The 7 T cell receptor beta chains below were found in one sample sequenced in a study of shared clonotypes between healthy human individuals. Some clones are missing from TCRdb's copy, which holds only in-frame ones; the method was immunoSEQ multiplex PCR. The top ten hold 1.4% of the sample, which has about 1 million clones, approximately 76% seen once. The sample consisted of memory CD4+ T cells sorted from blood. Specified subset: CD45RA-negative fraction. Receptors were obtained from a man younger than 35 in good health.

This clone was recorded once. The same CDR3 also results from other DNA sequences found in this sample. The gene calls are TRBV2 and TRBJ1-2; perhaps TRBD1 as D (5 bases). The germline CDR1 and CDR2 sequences are SNHLY and FYNNEI. This CDR3 is built from 11 residues. V dropped 4 bases and J dropped 8 bases, with 8 bases sitting between them. The CDR3 region is CASSVQGGYTF. DNA of the CDR3: TGTGCCAGCAGTGTTCAGGGCGGCTACACCTTC.

The chain recombines TRBV13 with TRBJ2-7, with 8 bases identical to TRBD1. This CDR3 has 19 residues. The V gene end was trimmed by 3 bases and the J gene end by 5 bases; junction bases not matched to a gene: 21. Looked up from germline, CDR1 is PRHDT and CDR2 is FYEKMQ (reference sequence). The CDR3 DNA sequence: TGTGCCAGCAGCTTGATTCTATCTGACGGCAGGGGGCAAAAGAACGAGCAGTACTTC. This codes for CASSLILSDGRGQKNEQYF.

The V call is TRBV30, the J call TRBJ1-5, with 7 positions matching TRBD1. Germline V gene data show CDR1 as GTSNPN and CDR2 as SVGIG (reference sequence). V shed 0 bases, J shed 7 bases, and the junction held 12 bases outside the gene matches. This CDR3 comprises 16 residues. The CDR3 coding sequence is TGTGCCTGGAGTGTACAGATCCAGGGGGGGAACCAGCCCCAGCATTTT. It specifies CAWSVQIQGGNQPQHF.

This chain joins TRBV5-1 and TRBJ2-2; 7 bases align to TRBD1. In germline, CDR1 is SGHRS, CDR2 YFSETQ. The CDR3 covers 16 residues. With 0 bases clipped from V and 5 bases from J, the junction kept 7 bases outside the gene matches. CDR3 region: CASSLDWDRVTGELFF. CDR3 bases: TGCGCCAGCAGCTTGGATTGGGACAGAGTAACCGGGGAGCTGTTTTTT.

The V gene is TRBV9, the J gene TRBJ1-6; D might be TRBD1 (6 bases). V lost 0 bases and J lost 10, with 11 bases in between. This CDR3 comprises 14 residues. Per the germline V gene, CDR1 is SGDLS and CDR2 is YYNGEE. CDR3 DNA sequence: TGTGCCAGCAGCGTAGAACCACAGGGATCACCCCTCCACTTT. As protein: CASSVEPQGSPLHF.

The chain carries TRBV5-6 and TRBJ1-1; TRBD1 agrees at 7 bases. The CDR3 consists of 17 residues. Germline loops: CDR1 SGHDT, CDR2 YYEEEE. V dropped 5 bases and J dropped 0; count of bases not matched to a gene: 13. Written as DNA, the CDR3 is TGTGCCAGCAGGAAAAGACAGGGCGTAGTTATGAACACTGAAGCTTTCTTT. It yields the protein CASRKRQGVVMNTEAFF.

The J gene is TRBJ2-7, the V gene TRBV19, with no clear D. Germline V CDR1 and CDR2: LNHDA, SQIVND (reference sequence). This CDR3 contains 12 residues. Trimming stripped 9 bases from V and 3 bases from J, with 12 bases between. CDR3 region: CASLGPRYEQYF. Written as DNA, the CDR3 is TGTGCCAGCCTGGGCCCGCGCTACGAGCAGTACTTC.